One sample yielded the 30 T cell receptor beta chains listed below, sequenced in a study of long-term antiretroviral therapy in people with HIV. This was the immunoSEQ v3.0 assay at survey level. Repertoires were generated with immunoSEQ multiplex PCR, while TCRdb's copy carries only in-frame clones and drops some. The top ten clones hold more than 9% of a sample with about 36,000 clones, 80% to 90% of them seen once. The specimen was unsorted PBMCs, collected 2.2 years after starting antiretroviral therapy. These receptors all stem from a man aged 18 to 35 with HIV.

The rearrangement joins TRBV7-3 to TRBJ2-1; D is unresolved. The germline CDR1 and CDR2 sequences are SGHTA and FQGTGA. V was clipped by 3 bases and J by 9 bases, with 12 bases between them. This CDR3 is built from 13 residues. The CDR3 loop is CASSFAGVREQFF. The DNA for the CDR3 is TGTGCCAGCAGCTTTGCTGGGGTACGTGAGCAGTTCTTC.

The V gene is TRBV30, the J gene TRBJ2-3, with 8 nucleotides matching TRBD2. Trimming removed 0 bases from V and 4 bases from J; junction bases left unmatched: 9. Per germline, CDR1 GTSNPN and CDR2 SVGIG (reference sequence). The CDR3 consists of 16 residues. The CDR3 loop is CAWSVLGTRVADTQYF. In DNA, the CDR3 is TGTGCCTGGAGTGTACTCGGGACTAGAGTAGCAGATACGCAGTATTTT.

This clone is a singleton in its sample. The J gene is TRBJ1-1, the V gene TRBV11-2; D gene unclear. V gave up 2 bases and J gave up 2 bases, with 12 bases separating them. Germline-derived CDR1 and CDR2 are SGHAT and FQNNGV. This CDR3 comprises 15 residues. This CDR3 reads CASSLLAGPNTEAFF. DNA of the CDR3: TGTGCCAGCAGCTTATTAGCAGGTCCAAACACTGAAGCTTTCTTT.

The CDR3 spells CASSIGNREGNEQFF. The CDR3, as DNA: TGTGCCAGTAGTATTGGGAACAGGGAGGGGAATGAGCAGTTCTTC. V usage is TRBV19 and J usage is TRBJ2-1, with D perhaps TRBD2 (7 bases). Trimming took off 3 bases at V and 7 bases at J, with 16 bases between the two ends. Germline CDR1 LNHDA, CDR2 SQIVND (reference sequence). The CDR3 covers 15 residues.

The chain is built from TRBV4-3 and TRBJ1-1, with D maybe TRBD1 (5 bases). Germline V lookup: CDR1 LGHNA, CDR2 YSLEER. The germline V and J ends were trimmed by 0 bases and 5 bases, with 13 bases remaining between them. The CDR3 has 15 amino acids. The CDR3 reads CASSQDGRGRTEAFF. The CDR3 DNA sequence: TGCGCCAGCAGCCAAGATGGGCGGGGACGGACTGAAGCTTTCTTT.

The rearrangement joins TRBV7-9 to TRBJ2-5; TRBD1 is a possible D gene (5 bases). The ends were cut back, 6 bases at V and 1 base at J, with 9 bases in the middle. Germline CDR1 is SEHNR and CDR2 is FQNEAQ (reference sequence). The length of the CDR3 is 13 residues. The CDR3 nucleotides read TGTGCCAGCAGACAACAGGTCCAAGAGACCCAGTACTTC. Amino acid sequence: CASRQQVQETQYF. Using reference TRBV7-9 and TRBJ2-5 for the parts outside the CDR3, the full variable domain is DTGVSQNPRHKITKRGQNVTFRCDPISEHNRLYWYRQTLGQGPEFLTYFQNEAQLEKSRLLSDRFSAERPKGSFSTLEIQRTEQGDSAMYLCASRQQVQETQYFGPGTRLLVL.

The rearrangement links TRBV5-1 to TRBJ1-1; D uncertain. The CDR3 is made up of 16 amino acids. The V end lost 2 bases, the J end lost 3 bases, and 17 bases lay between the germline ends. Germline V CDR1 and CDR2: SGHRS, YFSETQ. The CDR3 region is CASSFANPGRDTEAFF. The CDR3 coding sequence is TGCGCCAGCAGCTTTGCTAACCCCGGACGGGACACTGAAGCTTTCTTT. The whole variable domain, remainder taken from reference TRBV5-1 and TRBJ1-1, is KAGVTQTPRYLIKTRGQQVTLSCSPISGHRSVSWYQQTPGQGLQFLFEYFSETQRNKGNFPGRFSGRQFSNSRSEMNVSTLELGDSALYLCASSFANPGRDTEAFFGQGTRLTVV.

Only one count was recorded for this clone. The chain employs TRBV28 and TRBJ2-1, with D perhaps given as TRBD1 or TRBD2 (5 bases each). The germline V gene encodes CDR1 MDHEN and CDR2 SYDVKM. Trimming left V 2 bases short and J 8 bases short, with 13 bases between. This CDR3 comprises 14 residues. The CDR3 DNA reads TGTGCCAGCAGTTTAGGGACCCGTTTTGATGAGCAGTTCTTC. Its translation: CASSLGTRFDEQFF.

This rearrangement joins TRBV25-1 to TRBJ1-2; 9 positions match TRBD1. Germline V gene data show CDR1 as MGHDK and CDR2 as SYGVNS. With V trimmed by 4 bases and J by 5 bases, 5 bases remained unmatched. This CDR3 is 14 amino acids long. For the CDR3, the DNA is TGTGCCAGCAGTGCACAGGGGGCGCGATATGGCTACACCTTC. Its protein is CASSAQGARYGYTF.

The chain recombines TRBV6-5 with TRBJ2-3; the match to TRBD2 covers 9 bases. The CDR3 spans 14 residues. Germline V gene data show CDR1 as MNHEY and CDR2 as SVGAGI. V shed 6 bases, J shed 2 bases, and the junction held 3 bases outside the gene matches. CDR3 in amino acids: CASRSGGPTDTQYF. The CDR3 nucleotides read TGTGCCAGCAGGAGCGGGGGGCCCACAGATACGCAGTATTTT.

V and J are TRBV18 and TRBJ2-3, with TRBD2 matching over 12 bases. From germline, CDR1 is KGHSH and CDR2 LQKENI. J lost 6 bases, V lost 6 bases, and 13 bases had no gene match. The CDR3 contains 17 residues. CDR3 in amino acids: CASSPRLAGASGDTQYF. Here the CDR3 DNA reads TGTGCCAGCTCCCCCAGACTAGCGGGAGCGTCGGGGGATACGCAGTATTTT.

The chain combines TRBV28 with TRBJ2-7; D is unresolved. CDR3 size: 10 residues. Trimming left V 2 bases short and J 6 bases short, with 2 bases between. Germline CDR1 MDHEN, CDR2 SYDVKM. Here the CDR3 DNA reads TGTGCCAGCAGTTTAGGCGAGCAGTACTTC. This codes for CASSLGEQYF.

This clone was seen a single time. The V and J genes are TRBV27 and TRBJ2-1; 7 bases are shared with TRBD1. This CDR3 has 14 amino acids. V was pared by 5 bases and J by 3 bases, with 4 bases of the junction left unmatched. Germline values: CDR1 MNHEY, CDR2 SMNVEV (reference sequence). CDR3 residues: CASSPRTGYNEQFF. CDR3 nucleotide sequence: TGTGCCAGCAGTCCCCGGACAGGCTACAATGAGCAGTTCTTC.

The chain couples TRBV2 to TRBJ2-1, with D uncertain. CDR1 is SNHLY, CDR2 FYNNEI, per germline. Deletions cut 3 bases from V and 4 bases from J, with 16 bases between. The length of the CDR3 is 16 residues. The CDR3 region has the DNA TGTGCCAGCAGTGAGGTTGGCCAGGCCATGTACAATGAGCAGTTCTTC. Translation gives CASSEVGQAMYNEQFF.

The V and J genes are TRBV5-4 and TRBJ1-4; TRBD1 is a possible D gene (6 bases). Germline V lookup: CDR1 SGHNT, CDR2 YYREEE (reference sequence). CDR3 length equals 12 residues. Between the trimmed V and J ends, which lost 6 bases and 7 bases, there was a span of 10 bases. CDR3 DNA sequence: TGTGCCAGCAAAGGGGGGGGTGAAAAACTGTTTTTT. Protein: CASKGGGEKLFF.

The chain uses TRBV9 and TRBJ2-5; D tentatively fits TRBD1 or TRBD2 (5 bases each). Germline-derived CDR1 and CDR2 are SGDLS and YYNGEE. The CDR3 is 15 amino acids. The V gene lost 3 bases and the J gene lost 4 bases, with 16 bases spanning the gap. The DNA for the CDR3 is TGTGCCAGCAGCGAGGGAGTGACGAGGGGAGAGACCCAGTACTTC. It translates to CASSEGVTRGETQYF.

This sequence joins TRBV7-6 and TRBJ2-5; D call uncertain. Germline V gene lookup returns CDR1 SGHVS and CDR2 FNYEAQ. The germline V and J ends were trimmed by 1 base and 5 bases, with 5 bases remaining between them. The CDR3 contains 12 residues. In DNA form, the CDR3 reads TGTGCCAGCAGCTTAGGCTCGGAGACCCAGTACTTC. This gives the protein CASSLGSETQYF. Using reference TRBV7-6 and TRBJ2-5 for the parts outside the CDR3, the full variable domain is GAGVSQSPRYKVTKRGQDVALRCDPISGHVSLYWYRQALGQGPEFLTYFNYEAQQDKSGLPNDRFSAERPEGSISTLTIQRTEQRDSAMYRCASSLGSETQYFGPGTRLLVL.

The chain uses TRBV27 and TRBJ1-3, with D hard to call. From germline, CDR1 is MNHEY and CDR2 SMNVEV (reference sequence). Trimming took off 3 bases at V and 3 bases at J, with 9 bases between the two ends. The CDR3 loop spans 14 amino acids. In DNA form, the CDR3 reads TGTGCCAGCAGTTTGGAGGCATTTGGAAACACCATATATTTT. It codes for CASSLEAFGNTIYF.

The sample holds one count of this clone. The gene calls are TRBV10-1 and TRBJ2-3; 12 bases match TRBD2. Per the germline V gene, CDR1 is WNHNN and CDR2 is SYGVQD (reference sequence). The CDR3 length is 16 residues. Trimming at V came to 6 bases and at J to 1 base, leaving 5 bases not matched to a gene. CDR3: CASRKTSGRCTDTQYF. As DNA, the CDR3 is TGCGCCAGCAGAAAGACTAGCGGGAGATGCACAGATACGCAGTATTTT.

The V call is TRBV28, the J call TRBJ2-7, with a weak D call TRBD2 (6 bases). V was clipped by 3 bases and J by 3 bases, with 15 bases between them. The CDR3 is 15 residues long. Germline loops: CDR1 MDHEN, CDR2 SYDVKM. CDR3 residues: CASSFGGGFYYEQYF. CDR3 bases: TGTGCCAGCAGTTTTGGTGGGGGGTTTTACTACGAGCAGTACTTC.

J is TRBJ2-1 and V is TRBV4-1, with a possible D match to TRBD1 (6 bases). The CDR3 totals 12 residues. Trimming shortened V by 4 bases and J by 9 bases, and 10 bases separated the two germline ends. Germline-derived CDR1 and CDR2 are MGHRA and YSYEKL. The CDR3 spells CASSPQGTEQFF. The DNA for the CDR3 is TGCGCCAGCAGCCCCCAGGGGACTGAGCAGTTCTTC.

This clone showed up just once. The chain combines TRBV4-1 with TRBJ1-2; 7 positions match TRBD1. With V trimmed by 2 bases and J by 4 bases, 4 bases remained unmatched. CDR1 is MGHRA, CDR2 YSYEKL, per germline. CDR3 length equals 14 residues. The CDR3 sequence is CASSQKTGTYGYTF. CDR3 in DNA: TGCGCCAGCAGCCAAAAGACAGGGACCTATGGCTACACCTTC.

This clone occurred once. V and J are TRBV5-4 and TRBJ1-2; the D gene is possibly TRBD1 (6 bases). Germline lookup yields CDR1 SGHNT and CDR2 YYREEE (reference sequence). The CDR3 length is 16 residues. Trimming stripped 3 bases from V and 5 bases from J, with 20 bases between. CDR3 DNA: TGTGCCAGCAGCTCAAGCGCAGGGGTCGAGCGGTATGGCTACACCTTC. This translates into CASSSSAGVERYGYTF. Full variable domain (missing parts from reference TRBV5-4 and TRBJ1-2): ETGVTQSPTHLIKTRGQQVTLRCSSQSGHNTVSWYQQALGQGPQFIFQYYREEENGRGNFPPRFSGLQFPNYSSELNVNALELDDSALYLCASSSSAGVERYGYTFGSGTRLTVV.

The chain has TRBV12-5 and TRBJ1-2, with TRBD1 identical over 7 bases. The CDR3 extends over 16 amino acids. V trimming: 0 bases; J trimming: 7 bases; junction bases outside the gene matches: 11. CDR1 is LGHNT, CDR2 FRNRAP, per germline. This chain's CDR3 is CASGLVDRVPVGGYTF. The CDR3 nucleotides are TGTGCTAGTGGTTTGGTCGACAGGGTCCCGGTTGGTGGCTACACCTTC.

The chain employs TRBV27 and TRBJ2-1; TRBD2 is a possible D gene (5 bases). Trimming removed 10 bases at V and 4 bases at J, with 17 bases between. This CDR3 is built from 14 residues. Per the germline V gene, CDR1 is MNHEY and CDR2 is SMNVEV (reference sequence). The CDR3 DNA is TGTGCCACCATCAACGTTCGGGGTTACAATGAGCAGTTCTTC. This translates into CATINVRGYNEQFF.

This clone was counted only a few times. The chain joins TRBV6-6 to TRBJ2-2; a weak D match, TRBD2 (6 bases). Trimming removed 7 bases at V and 4 bases at J, with 13 bases between. The CDR3 loop spans 14 amino acids. Germline V gives CDR1 MNHNY, CDR2 SVGAGI (reference sequence). CDR3 DNA: TGTGCCAGCAACACCGGGAGTCTCACCGGGGAGCTGTTTTTT. Amino acid sequence: CASNTGSLTGELFF.

This clone was counted once. V gene TRBV7-9 combines with J gene TRBJ2-7; the D gene is possibly TRBD1 (6 bases). The CDR3 contains 15 residues. The V end was cut by 1 base, the J end by 6 bases, with 16 bases between. Per germline, CDR1 SEHNR and CDR2 FQNEAQ (reference sequence). CDR3 residues: CASSLERDTGAEQYF. In nucleotides, the CDR3 is TGTGCCAGCAGCTTAGAACGGGACACCGGCGCCGAGCAGTACTTC.

The chain combines TRBV19 with TRBJ1-1, with 8 bases aligning to TRBD1. The J segment lost 6 bases and the V segment lost 10 bases, leaving 7 bases of the junction unmatched. There are 12 residues in the CDR3. The V gene's germline CDR1 is LNHDA and CDR2 SQIVND (reference sequence). CDR3 in DNA: TGTGCCACCCGACAGGGGTGGTCTGAAGCTTTCTTT. It encodes CATRQGWSEAFF.

The chain couples TRBV4-2 to TRBJ1-1; D possibly corresponds to TRBD1 (5 bases). The germline V gene has CDR1 LGHNA and CDR2 YNFKEQ. The length of the CDR3 is 15 residues. V was pared by 0 bases and J by 7 bases, with 15 bases between. The CDR3 reads CASSQDPGRSSEAFF. The CDR3 DNA reads TGTGCCAGCAGCCAAGATCCAGGGAGGAGCAGTGAAGCTTTCTTT.

This sequence joins TRBV30 and TRBJ2-3; 9 nucleotides agree with TRBD2. The CDR3 is 15 residues long. Germline values: CDR1 GTSNPN, CDR2 SVGIG (reference sequence). The ends lost 7 bases at V and 4 bases at J; junction bases unmatched: 12. CDR3 nucleotide sequence: TGTGCCTCTCAAATTAGCGGGAGTCTCGCAGATACGCAGTATTTT. This sequence encodes CASQISGSLADTQYF. Supplemented by reference TRBV30 and TRBJ2-3, the full variable domain reads SQTIHQWPATLVQPVGSPLSLECTVEGTSNPNLYWYRQAAGRGLQLLFYSVGIGQISSEVPQNLSASRPQDRQFILSSKKLLLSDSGFYLCASQISGSLADTQYFGPGTRLTVL.